The source of this T cell receptor (beta chain) is a study of T-cell reconstitution after alpha-beta-depleted transplantation in children. Study results and limitations: Reportedly, only several hundred clones from non-depleted graft cells drove alpha-beta T-cell counts at about two months.

Trimming stripped 0 bases from V and 14 bases from J, with 16 bases between. The CDR3 extends over 13 amino acids. In germline, CDR1 is SEHNR, CDR2 FQNEAQ (reference sequence). Unique molecular identifiers were incorporated into the prepared TCRbeta library. TCRdb passed the PCR reads through MiXCR, listing each CDR3 protein once. The sample shows 240,000 or so distinct CDR3 sequences, around 8% of them seen only once. There are many counts of this clonotype. Its antigen remains unknown. The sample was PBMCs, mostly from graft donor cells, taken 180 days after TCRalphabeta/CD19-depleted stem cell transplant. The V call is TRBV7-9, the J call TRBJ1-2, with D possibly TRBD1 on 6 matching bases. The source is a male patient aged 5 to 17 who had a stem cell transplant for acute lymphoblastic leukemia, so the T cells may come from the graft donor. In DNA form, the CDR3 reads TGTGCCAGCAGCTTAGCCCTACAGGGAGGGGAGACCTTC. Its translation is CASSLALQGGETF.